Listed here are 17 T cell receptor beta chains from one sample, sequenced in a study of T cells after yellow fever vaccination. TCRdb independently ran MiXCR on the 5' RACE reads; one entry per CDR3 protein. The sample includes tens of thousands of distinct CDR3 sequences, 5% to 6.5% seen only once; the top ten take less than 40%. This sample comprised PBMCs, either bulk or a sorted T-cell subset (CD4+, CD8+, memory, or dextramer-sorted; not recorded which), obtained on the day of the yellow fever booster vaccination. These receptors all come from a man between 18 and 29 years old who received the YFV17D yellow fever vaccine.

This chain links TRBV14 with TRBJ2-1; unclear D gene. The CDR3 runs 15 residues. V was cut by 0 bases and J by 7 bases, with 13 bases left in between. The V gene's germline CDR1 is SGHDN and CDR2 FVKESK. CDR3 sequence (DNA): TGTGCCAGCAGCCAAGATCAATCCTGGCGGAATGAGCAGTTCTTC. This gives the protein CASSQDQSWRNEQFF.

The rearrangement joins TRBV3-1 to TRBJ1-1; 11 bases are shared with TRBD1. Germline-derived CDR1 and CDR2 are LGHDT and YNNKEL (reference sequence). This CDR3 is 16 amino acids long. The trim removed 5 bases at V and 3 bases at J, leaving 8 bases unmatched. CDR3 nucleotides: TGTGCCAGCAGCACGGTGGGACAGGGGGTGCACACTGAAGCTTTCTTT. Translation: CASSTVGQGVHTEAFF.

In its sample, this clonotype was seen many times. This rearrangement joins TRBV7-6 to TRBJ2-3, with D possibly being TRBD2 (6 bases). Trimming pared 7 bases from V and 1 base from J, leaving 21 bases between. This CDR3 comprises 17 residues. The germline V gene encodes CDR1 SGHVS and CDR2 FNYEAQ. DNA for the CDR3: TGTGCCAGCAACTCGGGGGTAGGGCTCAAGGGCACAGATACGCAGTATTTT. Translating gives CASNSGVGLKGTDTQYF.

In its sample, this clonotype was seen many times. V and J are TRBV5-1 and TRBJ2-1; TRBD2 agrees at 10 bases. Germline lookup yields CDR1 SGHRS and CDR2 YFSETQ. The CDR3 runs 20 residues. J gave up 2 bases and V 2 bases, and 16 bases lay outside the gene matches. CDR3 DNA: TGCGCCAGCAGCTTTAGAGGTTGGGTTAGCGGGGGGATTACCTACAATGAGCAGTTCTTC. Its protein product is CASSFRGWVSGGITYNEQFF. Complete variable domain (other parts from reference TRBV5-1 and TRBJ2-1): KAGVTQTPRYLIKTRGQQVTLSCSPISGHRSVSWYQQTPGQGLQFLFEYFSETQRNKGNFPGRFSGRQFSNSRSEMNVSTLELGDSALYLCASSFRGWVSGGITYNEQFFGPGTRLTVL.

The chain couples TRBV25-1 to TRBJ2-7, with 7 bases lining up with TRBD2. The CDR3 loop spans 15 amino acids. The germline V gene encodes CDR1 MGHDK and CDR2 SYGVNS. Trimming took 3 bases from V and 3 from J; bases not matched to a gene: 8. This chain's CDR3 is CASSDTLAVLYEQYF. The CDR3 coding sequence is TGTGCCAGCAGTGATACCCTAGCGGTCCTCTACGAGCAGTACTTC.

This clonotype was counted at least ten times. The chain couples TRBV5-6 to TRBJ1-1; the D gene is possibly TRBD1 (5 bases). V was clipped by 1 base and J by 1 base, with 14 bases between them. Per germline, CDR1 SGHDT and CDR2 YYEEEE. The CDR3 is made up of 16 amino acids. In DNA form, the CDR3 reads TGTGCCAGCAGCTTGTTCCAGGGAAGGAGGAACACTGAAGCTTTCTTT. Protein: CASSLFQGRRNTEAFF.

In its sample, this clonotype is medium-sized. The rearrangement joins TRBV12-3 or TRBV12-4 to TRBJ1-2, with D tentatively TRBD1 (6 bases). The length of the CDR3 is 14 residues. V lost 6 bases and J 4 bases, leaving 15 bases between the germline ends. CDR3 nucleotides: TGTGCCAGCAGCCCATTCAACAGGGTCTATGGCTACACCTTC. Its protein product is CASSPFNRVYGYTF.

This clonotype has a count of ten or more. The chain employs TRBV3-1 and TRBJ2-4; D is unresolved. This CDR3 is built from 15 residues. Deletions cut 0 bases from V and 7 bases from J, with 13 bases between. Looked up from germline, CDR1 is LGHDT and CDR2 is YNNKEL (reference sequence). The CDR3: CASSQDPGLSNIQYF. As DNA, the CDR3 is TGTGCCAGCAGCCAAGATCCCGGCCTAAGTAACATTCAGTACTTC.

This clonotype was counted a few times. This chain connects TRBV20-1 to TRBJ1-2; 11 nucleotides match TRBD1. This CDR3 is 15 amino acids long. The V segment lost 5 bases and the J segment 4 bases; nucleotides outside the gene matches: 9. Germline values: CDR1 DFQATT, CDR2 SNEGSKA (reference sequence). The CDR3 protein is CSAPGQGVPLYGYTF. The CDR3 nucleotides read TGCAGTGCTCCGGGACAGGGGGTTCCTCTCTATGGCTACACCTTC.

This clonotype was recorded at least ten times. The chain employs TRBV5-1 and TRBJ1-1; tentative D call: TRBD1 (6 bases). The germline V gene has CDR1 SGHRS and CDR2 YFSETQ. With 0 bases removed from V and 3 bases from J, the gap between germline ends came to 12 bases. The CDR3 sequence is 15 residues long. The chain's CDR3 is CASSLATRGDTEAFF. In nucleotides, the CDR3 is TGCGCCAGCAGCTTGGCCACGAGGGGGGACACTGAAGCTTTCTTT.

J is TRBJ2-5 and V is TRBV7-2, with D perhaps matching TRBD1 or TRBD2 (5 bases each). The germline V and J ends were trimmed by 7 bases and 4 bases, with 13 bases remaining between them. Germline V gives CDR1 SGHTA, CDR2 FQGNSA. This CDR3 comprises 13 residues. CDR3 nucleotides: TGTGCCAGCAACCGGGGCGCCCTAGAGACCCAGTACTTC. This gives the protein CASNRGALETQYF.

There are many counts of this clonotype. The chain has TRBV7-9 and TRBJ1-1; 9 bases agree with TRBD1. V lost 5 bases, J lost 5 bases, and 9 bases stayed unmatched. There are 15 residues in the CDR3. From germline, CDR1 is SEHNR and CDR2 FQNEAQ (reference sequence). The CDR3 DNA follows: TGTGCCAGCAGCCCCGTACGGGACAGGGCAACTGAAGCTTTCTTT. It encodes CASSPVRDRATEAFF. The whole variable domain, remainder taken from reference TRBV7-9 and TRBJ1-1, is DTGVSQNPRHKITKRGQNVTFRCDPISEHNRLYWYRQTLGQGPEFLTYFQNEAQLEKSRLLSDRFSAERPKGSFSTLEIQRTEQGDSAMYLCASSPVRDRATEAFFGQGTRLTVV.

This clonotype came up many times. This chain connects TRBV27 to TRBJ2-3; unclear D gene. The CDR3 extends over 12 amino acids. The germline V gene encodes CDR1 MNHEY and CDR2 SMNVEV (reference sequence). Trimming removed 6 bases from V and 6 bases from J, with 10 bases in between. The CDR3, as DNA: TGTGCCAGCAGCCTCCTGGGGGATACGCAGTATTTT. Amino acid sequence: CASSLLGDTQYF.

This chain links TRBV2 with TRBJ2-2; D gene unclear. This CDR3 comprises 11 residues. V lost 2 bases to trimming and J lost 8 bases, with 3 bases between them. Germline assignment: CDR1 SNHLY and CDR2 FYNNEI. Here the CDR3 DNA reads TGTGCCAGCAGTGAATGGGGGGAGCTGTTTTTT. Protein product: CASSEWGELFF.

The chain joins TRBV12-3 or TRBV12-4 to TRBJ1-5, with D perhaps TRBD1 (5 bases). The ends were cut back, 6 bases at V and 6 bases at J, with 12 bases in the middle. This CDR3 region has 13 residues. Here the CDR3 reads CASRLQGSQPQHF. CDR3 bases: TGTGCCAGCAGACTCCAGGGTAGTCAGCCCCAGCATTTT.

This clonotype was observed at least ten times. Here the CDR3 reads CASSLAANEQFF. DNA for the CDR3: TGTGCCAGCAGCTTAGCGGCAAATGAGCAGTTCTTC. This chain uses TRBV11-1 with TRBJ2-1; D is unclear. Per the germline V gene, CDR1 is SGHAT and CDR2 is FQDESV (reference sequence). The CDR3 loop spans 12 amino acids. V lost 0 bases to trimming and J lost 7 bases, with 4 bases between them. Using reference TRBV11-1 and TRBJ2-1 for the parts outside the CDR3, the full variable domain is EAEVAQSPRYKITEKSQAVAFWCDPISGHATLYWYRQILGQGPELLVQFQDESVVDDSQLPKDRFSAERLKGVDSTLKIQPAELGDSAMYLCASSLAANEQFFGPGTRLTVL.

This clonotype was counted ten times or more. The chain links TRBV25-1 to TRBJ2-5; D gene unclear. The V end was cut by 1 base, the J end by 5 bases, with 14 bases between. The germline V gene encodes CDR1 MGHDK and CDR2 SYGVNS. The CDR3 consists of 15 residues. The CDR3 DNA reads as TGTGCCAGCAGTGAATTTGTAAGGGTCGGGGAGACCCAGTACTTC. Amino acids: CASSEFVRVGETQYF.